The 2 T cell receptor beta chains below were found in one sample sequenced in a study of T cell clonality in common variable immunodeficiency. The study's findings and limits: In common variable immunodeficiency, TCR beta chains reportedly carried fewer deletions and N-nucleotide insertions.

Their antigens are not known. Only in-frame clones appear in the TCRdb table, and some are missing; sequencing was by immunoSEQ multiplex PCR. The specimen gives about 33,000 clones without singletons; the ten biggest hold about 6.1%. Sequencing input: peripheral blood mononuclear cells. The receptor source for this set is a human donor with common variable immunodeficiency.

There are many counts of this clone. The CDR3 end lies 3 residues beyond the end of the read and is filled in from the germline J gene. The J gene is TRBJ1-6, the V gene TRBV7-3; the D is unclear. The CDR3 sequence is 14 residues long. Germline assignment: CDR1 SGHTA and CDR2 FQGTGA. Trimming shortened V by 5 bases and J by 10 bases, and 15 bases separated the two germline ends. The CDR3 region is CASSAGPLGSPLHF. The covered CDR3 bases are TGTGCCAGCAGCGCCGGTCCATTAGGGTCACCC.

This clone was detected only a few times. The read is 3 residues too short to cover the CDR3 end, so that end is filled in from the germline J gene. The chain joins TRBV7-2 to TRBJ1-2, with D possibly being TRBD1 (5 bases). The germline V and J ends were trimmed by 1 base and 5 bases, with 8 bases remaining between them. The CDR3 contains 13 residues. In germline, CDR1 is SGHTA, CDR2 FQGNSA. CDR3 protein: CASSLDGGYGYTF. CDR3 DNA (partial): TGTGCCAGCAGCTTAGACGGGGGGTATGGC.